Each of the 20 T cell receptor beta chains below was sequenced from the same sample in a study of blood T cell repertoires in COVID-19. Sequencing was performed with immunoSEQ multiplex PCR; in TCRdb, only in-frame clones are kept and a portion is missing. Among approximately 350,000 clones listed, roughly four fifths were seen once. Sequenced sample: PBMCs or T cells enriched from blood (not recorded which). These receptors originate from a woman between 50 and 59 years old who had recovered from COVID-19.

The rearrangement uses TRBV28 and TRBJ1-6, with no clear D. CDR3 length: 15 residues. CDR1 and CDR2 (germline): MDHEN, SYDVKM. V lost 4 bases to trimming and J lost 0 bases, with 7 bases between them. This CDR3 reads CASSSGSSYNSPLHF. The CDR3 region has the DNA TGTGCCAGCAGTTCGGGGAGCTCCTATAATTCACCCCTCCACTTT.

To note about this clone: This specimen includes other DNA sequences encoding the same CDR3. The V gene is TRBV5-1, the J gene TRBJ2-1, with unresolved D. Trimming left V 0 bases short and J 0 bases short, with 7 bases between. The germline V gene has CDR1 SGHRS and CDR2 YFSETQ. This CDR3 region has 15 residues. The DNA of the CDR3 is TGCGCCAGCAGCTTGGTATCCAGCTCCTACAATGAGCAGTTCTTC. Amino acids: CASSLVSSSYNEQFF.

The chain uses TRBV5-6 and TRBJ1-3, with a possible D match to TRBD1 (5 bases). This CDR3 is 16 amino acids long. Germline loops: CDR1 SGHDT, CDR2 YYEEEE. With 3 bases removed from V and 7 bases from J, the gap between germline ends came to 20 bases. CDR3: CASSSRGAASRNTIYF. The CDR3 DNA is TGTGCCAGCAGCTCCCGCGGGGCGGCCTCTCGTAACACCATATATTTT.

The chain couples TRBV20-1 to TRBJ2-1; TRBD2 aligns across 8 bases. Germline V gene sequence: CDR1 DFQATT, CDR2 SNEGSKA (reference sequence). The CDR3 covers 15 residues. V lost 3 bases and J lost 3; bases outside the gene matches: 7. CDR3 residues: CSASSSGSFYNEQFF. For the CDR3, the DNA is TGCAGTGCTAGTTCGAGCGGGAGCTTCTACAATGAGCAGTTCTTC.

The V call is TRBV5-4, the J call TRBJ2-1; a possible D gene is TRBD1 (6 bases). CDR3 size: 17 residues. In germline, CDR1 is SGHNT, CDR2 YYREEE (reference sequence). Trimming left V 2 bases short and J 8 bases short, with 23 bases between. The CDR3 is CASSLAPTGTRVDEQFF. Written as DNA, the CDR3 is TGTGCCAGCAGCTTAGCACCTACCGGGACAAGAGTCGATGAGCAGTTCTTC.

There are a few counts of this clone. This chain connects TRBV4-1 to TRBJ2-7, with D possibly TRBD2 on 5 matching bases. The germline V and J ends were trimmed by 1 base and 8 bases, with 15 bases remaining between them. Germline-derived CDR1 and CDR2 are MGHRA and YSYEKL. The CDR3 is 14 amino acids. CDR3 sequence (DNA): TGCGCCAGCAGCCAAGGTCCGGCGCAGCGGCAGCAGTACTTC. Its protein product is CASSQGPAQRQQYF.

The rearrangement uses TRBV3-1 (or the pseudogene TRBV3-2) and TRBJ2-1; TRBD2 matches 10 bases. From germline, CDR1 is LGHDT and CDR2 YNNKEL (reference sequence). Trimming at V came to 2 bases and at J to 2 bases, leaving 6 bases not matched to a gene. CDR3 length: 17 residues. The CDR3 spells CASSQTSSGGAYNEQFF. The CDR3 DNA reads as TGTGCCAGCAGCCAAACCTCCAGCGGGGGGGCCTACAATGAGCAGTTCTTC.

This clone showed up just once. This chain connects TRBV28 to TRBJ1-2, with unresolved D. Trimming pared 1 base from V and 0 bases from J, leaving 6 bases between. In germline, CDR1 is MDHEN, CDR2 SYDVKM. The CDR3 loop spans 14 amino acids. The CDR3 reads CASSLLSANYGYTF. DNA for the CDR3: TGTGCCAGCAGTTTATTGTCCGCTAACTATGGCTACACCTTC.

This rearrangement joins TRBV18 to TRBJ2-7; 8 positions match TRBD1. The ends lost 3 bases at V and 2 bases at J; junction bases unmatched: 6. Germline V gene data show CDR1 as KGHSH and CDR2 as LQKENI. The CDR3 consists of 15 residues. The CDR3 loop is CASSPGTGQTYEQYF. The CDR3 DNA follows: TGTGCCAGCTCACCGGGGACAGGTCAAACCTACGAGCAGTACTTC. Full variable domain (rest looked up from reference TRBV18 and TRBJ2-7): NAGVMQNPRHLVRRRGQEARLRCSPMKGHSHVYWYRQLPEEGLKFMVYLQKENIIDESGMPKERFSAEFPKEGPSILRIQQVVRGDSAAYFCASSPGTGQTYEQYFGPGTRLTVT.

A remark on this clone: The sample has other DNA sequences that encode this CDR3 too. This chain links TRBV3-1 (or the pseudogene TRBV3-2) with TRBJ1-1, with a weak D call TRBD1 (6 bases). From germline, CDR1 is LGHDT and CDR2 YNNKEL (reference sequence). The length of the CDR3 is 14 residues. V dropped 0 bases and J dropped 2 bases, with 7 bases sitting between them. CDR3 amino acids: CASSQEQGNTEAFF. The CDR3 nucleotides read TGTGCCAGCAGCCAAGAACAGGGCAACACTGAAGCTTTCTTT.

V and J are TRBV21-1 and TRBJ2-7; whether TRBD1, the table's D call, matches the DNA was not checked. TRBV21-1 is designated a pseudogene. CDR3 length: 13 amino acids. The chain's CDR3 is CARGDRGLEEQYF. As DNA, the CDR3 is TGTGCCAGGGGGGACAGGGGCTTGGAAGAGCAGTACTTC.

The chain couples TRBV2 to TRBJ1-2; D gene unclear. The CDR3 length is 13 residues. Looked up from germline, CDR1 is SNHLY and CDR2 is FYNNEI. Deletions cut 4 bases from V and 2 bases from J, with 8 bases between. CDR3 sequence reads: CASSASQNYGYTF. CDR3 sequence (DNA): TGTGCCAGCAGTGCATCTCAGAACTATGGCTACACCTTC.

This clone was detected many times. The gene calls are TRBV7-3 and TRBJ1-1; D is possibly TRBD1 (5 bases). The CDR3 consists of 13 residues. With 3 bases removed from V and 6 bases from J, the gap between germline ends came to 11 bases. CDR1 is SGHTA and CDR2 is FQGTGA in the germline V gene. The CDR3 loop is CASSLGQGAEAFF. DNA of the CDR3: TGTGCCAGCAGCTTGGGGCAGGGCGCTGAAGCTTTCTTT.

In regard to this clone: The identical CDR3 is also encoded by other nucleotide sequences in the sample. Written as DNA, the CDR3 is TGTGCCAGCAGCTCCGGCGGCGGCTACACCTTC. This sequence encodes CASSSGGGYTF. The rearrangement links TRBV6-5 to TRBJ1-2; D unresolved. The CDR3 totals 11 residues. CDR1 is MNHEY, CDR2 SVGAGI, per germline. Deletions cut 6 bases from V and 8 bases from J, with 10 bases between.

The V and J genes are TRBV30 and TRBJ1-2, with D unclear. Germline loops: CDR1 GTSNPN, CDR2 SVGIG (reference sequence). The CDR3 is 11 residues long. V shed 0 bases and J shed 5 bases, with 4 bases lying between them. CDR3 residues: CAWSVRYGYTF. The CDR3 DNA is TGTGCCTGGAGTGTGAGATATGGCTACACCTTC.

The V and J genes are TRBV18 and TRBJ1-6; D unresolved. The germline V and J ends were trimmed by 3 bases and 7 bases, with 7 bases remaining between them. The CDR3 runs to 13 residues. In germline, CDR1 is KGHSH, CDR2 LQKENI. CDR3 region: CASSPLENSPLHF. The CDR3, as DNA: TGTGCCAGCTCACCTCTGGAGAATTCACCCCTCCACTTT.

The chain uses TRBV3-1 (or the pseudogene TRBV3-2) and TRBJ1-1; 7 positions match TRBD1. The germline gives CDR1 LGHDT, CDR2 YNNKEL (reference sequence). After removal of 1 base from V and 8 bases from J, the junction contained 7 bases not matched to a gene. This CDR3 is built from 14 residues. In DNA form, the CDR3 reads TGTGCCAGCAGCCAAGTCGGGACAGCTGCCGAAGCTTTCTTT. Translation gives CASSQVGTAAEAFF.

Regarding this clone: The identical CDR3 is also encoded by other nucleotide sequences in the sample. CDR3 nucleotide sequence: TGTGCCAGCAGCTTGGACAGATCGAACACTGAAGCTTTCTTT. Translating it yields CASSLDRSNTEAFF. The V and J genes are TRBV5-4 and TRBJ1-1; D unresolved. Between the trimmed V and J ends, which lost 0 bases and 1 base, there was a span of 7 bases. From germline, CDR1 is SGHNT and CDR2 YYREEE (reference sequence). This CDR3 comprises 14 residues.

The chain carries TRBV10-3 and TRBJ1-2; 8 nucleotides agree with TRBD1. This CDR3 is 14 amino acids long. J lost 6 bases, V lost 8 bases, and 11 bases had no gene match. CDR1 and CDR2 from the germline V gene are ENHRY and SYGVKD. CDR3 DNA: TGTGCCATCCAGGCCACAGGGGGGCCTCATGGCTACACCTTC. Protein product: CAIQATGGPHGYTF.

J is TRBJ2-2 and V is TRBV6-5; TRBD1 might be the D (6 bases). CDR1 and CDR2 (germline): MNHEY, SVGAGI. V lost 5 bases and J lost 0, with 7 bases in between. This CDR3 spans 14 amino acids. CDR3 DNA: TGTGCCAGCAGTAGGGGGACGAACACCGGGGAGCTGTTTTTT. Encoded protein: CASSRGTNTGELFF.